This entry lists 32 T cell receptor beta chains sequenced from one sample in a study of blood T cell repertoires in COVID-19. Assay used: immunoSEQ multiplex PCR; TCRdb lists only in-frame clones, some missing. In the table there are around 68,000 clones, 85% to 90% of which are singletons. What was sequenced was peripheral blood. These receptors were taken from a man in his fifties with acute or convalescent COVID-19.

The CDR3 region is CAISRQATYEQYF. The CDR3, as DNA: TGTGCCATCAGCAGACAGGCAACTTACGAGCAGTACTTC. This chain links TRBV10-3 with TRBJ2-7; weak D call: TRBD1 (6 bases). This CDR3 spans 13 amino acids. V dropped 6 bases and J dropped 4 bases, with 13 bases sitting between them. CDR1 is ENHRY and CDR2 is SYGVKD in the germline V gene.

The genes are TRBV7-9 and TRBJ2-3; D is possibly TRBD2 (7 bases). The V end lost 5 bases, the J end lost 4 bases, and 19 bases lay between the germline ends. Germline CDR1 and CDR2: SEHNR and FQNEAQ (reference sequence). The CDR3 sequence is 16 residues long. The CDR3 sequence is CASSARAGGAADTQYF. The CDR3 bases are TGTGCCAGCAGCGCAAGGGCTGGGGGGGCCGCAGATACGCAGTATTTT.

The rearrangement links TRBV29-1 to TRBJ2-7, with 11 bases identical to TRBD1. V lost 4 bases to trimming and J lost 3 bases; unmatched junction nucleotides: 2. The V gene's germline CDR1 is SQVTM and CDR2 ANQGSEA. This CDR3 spans 13 amino acids. CDR3 sequence reads: CSVGDRGGYEQYF. CDR3 DNA sequence: TGCAGCGTTGGGGACAGGGGGGGCTACGAGCAGTACTTC.

The V and J genes are TRBV18 and TRBJ2-2; possible D gene TRBD2, 6 bases. V shed 3 bases and J shed 1 base, with 15 bases lying between them. Germline values: CDR1 KGHSH, CDR2 LQKENI. The CDR3 contains 17 residues. The CDR3 bases are TGTGCCAGCTCACCGAACAGCGGGTTCTTGAACACCGGGGAGCTGTTTTTT. This gives the protein CASSPNSGFLNTGELFF.

The chain combines TRBV7-9 with TRBJ1-1; possible D gene TRBD1, 5 bases. From germline, CDR1 is SEHNR and CDR2 FQNEAQ (reference sequence). The CDR3 covers 17 residues. V was cut by 5 bases and J by 0 bases, with 19 bases left in between. The CDR3 DNA follows: TGTGCCAGCAGCCCGATTCCGGGGCGGGGGGTGAACACTGAAGCTTTCTTT. This translates into CASSPIPGRGVNTEAFF.

The rearrangement joins TRBV27 to TRBJ1-2, with D maybe TRBD1 (6 bases). The V gene's germline CDR1 is MNHEY and CDR2 SMNVEV (reference sequence). The V end lost 0 bases, the J end lost 4 bases, and 15 bases lay between the germline ends. CDR3 length: 16 residues. The CDR3 sequence: CASSLSLGGAIYGYTF. As DNA, the CDR3 is TGTGCCAGCAGTTTATCCCTGGGGGGGGCTATCTATGGCTACACCTTC.

This clone was seen a few times. J is TRBJ2-3 and V is TRBV5-4; 8 nucleotides align to TRBD2. There are 17 residues in the CDR3. Per the germline V gene, CDR1 is SGHNT and CDR2 is YYREEE (reference sequence). Germline trimming cut 2 bases from V and 1 base from J; bases unmatched to any gene: 9. Here the CDR3 reads CASSFQLAGRGTDTQYF. CDR3 nucleotide sequence: TGTGCCAGCAGCTTCCAATTAGCGGGACGCGGCACAGATACGCAGTATTTT.

The chain recombines TRBV18 with TRBJ2-3; weak D call: TRBD2 (6 bases). V was cut by 0 bases and J by 1 base, with 11 bases left in between. The CDR3 length is 16 residues. Germline assignment: CDR1 KGHSH and CDR2 LQKENI. The CDR3 spells CASSPPTGVGTDTQYF. CDR3 nucleotide sequence: TGTGCCAGCTCACCACCTACGGGAGTAGGCACAGATACGCAGTATTTT.

The V gene is TRBV30, the J gene TRBJ2-7; 7 positions match TRBD1. The V gene's germline CDR1 is GTSNPN and CDR2 SVGIG (reference sequence). J gave up 3 bases and V 1 base, and 6 bases lay outside the gene matches. The CDR3 sequence is 14 residues long. The CDR3 nucleotides are TGTGCCTGGAGTGCCCGGGGACAGTTCTACGAGCAGTACTTC. This translates into CAWSARGQFYEQYF.

The chain combines TRBV6-2 or TRBV6-3 with TRBJ2-7; 7 nucleotides agree with TRBD1. The CDR3 has 15 amino acids. CDR1 is MNHEY and CDR2 is SVGEGT in the germline V gene. Trimming removed 2 bases from V and 1 base from J; junction bases left unmatched: 5. The CDR3 region has the DNA TGTGCCAGCAGTTACGGGACAGAGTCTTCCTACGAGCAGTACTTC. Translation gives CASSYGTESSYEQYF.

A few counts support this clone. The rearrangement uses TRBV29-1 and TRBJ2-1, with TRBD1 as a possible D gene (5 bases). The germline gives CDR1 SQVTM, CDR2 ANQGSEA. The germline V and J ends were trimmed by 7 bases and 5 bases, with 18 bases remaining between them. The CDR3 extends over 14 amino acids. CDR3 DNA sequence: TGCAGCGCCGTCACAGGAAACCTTAACAATGAGCAGTTCTTC. Translated, it gives CSAVTGNLNNEQFF.

The sample holds a few counts of this clone. The V call is TRBV5-5, the J call TRBJ2-2; no clear D. CDR1 SGHKS and CDR2 YYEKEE come from the germline V gene (reference sequence). The CDR3 is 14 residues long. V lost 10 bases to trimming and J lost 3 bases, with 16 bases between them. CDR3 DNA: TGTGCCTCCCGGTTTCAGGCTCACACCGGGGAGCTGTTTTTT. Translated: CASRFQAHTGELFF.

CDR3 sequence (DNA): TGTGCCAGCAGCGTAGGAAGGAGCTCCTATAATTCACCCCTCCACTTT. Its translation: CASSVGRSSYNSPLHF. This chain joins TRBV9 and TRBJ1-6; no clear D. Germline lookup yields CDR1 SGDLS and CDR2 YYNGEE. This CDR3 is 16 amino acids long. V was clipped by 0 bases and J by 0 bases, with 7 bases between them.

The chain links TRBV28 to TRBJ2-7, with 10 bases that match TRBD2. CDR1 MDHEN and CDR2 SYDVKM come from the germline V gene. The ends lost 6 bases at V and 5 bases at J; junction bases unmatched: 10. The CDR3 covers 15 residues. CDR3: CASRKFGLAGDEQYF. Written as DNA, the CDR3 is TGTGCCAGCAGAAAATTCGGGCTAGCGGGAGACGAGCAGTACTTC.

This clone appeared once. The chain has TRBV4-2 and TRBJ2-7, with D possibly matching TRBD2 (6 bases). Per germline, CDR1 LGHNA and CDR2 YNFKEQ. This CDR3 comprises 16 residues. The V and J ends lost 0 bases and 3 bases respectively, with 15 bases between them. CDR3 bases: TGTGCCAGCAGCCAAGATAGGAGGGTGGCTGACTACGAGCAGTACTTC. Residues: CASSQDRRVADYEQYF.

This chain uses TRBV19 with TRBJ2-1, with TRBD2 matching 8 bases. V lost 6 bases, J lost 0 bases, and 13 bases stayed unmatched. The CDR3 has 18 amino acids. Germline CDR1 LNHDA, CDR2 SQIVND (reference sequence). CDR3 sequence reads: CASRRRLSGASSYNEQFF. The CDR3 bases are TGTGCCAGTAGGCGACGACTTAGCGGGGCAAGCTCCTACAATGAGCAGTTCTTC.

The rearrangement links TRBV5-8 to TRBJ1-6, with 8 bases lining up with TRBD1. In germline, CDR1 is SGHTS, CDR2 YDEGEE. V shed 4 bases, J shed 7 bases, and the junction held 10 bases outside the gene matches. The length of the CDR3 is 16 residues. In DNA form, the CDR3 reads TGTGCCAGCAGCCAAACTCCAGGGGGCTGGAATTCACCCCTCCACTTT. It codes for CASSQTPGGWNSPLHF.

The genes are TRBV27 and TRBJ2-3, with D maybe TRBD2 (6 bases). This CDR3 region has 15 residues. Trimming took off 2 bases at V and 1 base at J, with 10 bases between the two ends. In germline, CDR1 is MNHEY, CDR2 SMNVEV (reference sequence). CDR3 residues: CASSLGTPGTDTQYF. The CDR3 bases are TGTGCCAGCAGTTTAGGGACTCCTGGCACAGATACGCAGTATTTT.

This clone was seen only once. The gene calls are TRBV7-9 and TRBJ1-4; 10 positions agree with TRBD1. The germline V gene encodes CDR1 SEHNR and CDR2 FQNEAQ (reference sequence). The CDR3 is 14 amino acids. With V trimmed by 7 bases and J by 5 bases, 4 bases remained unmatched. The CDR3 DNA follows: TGTGCCAGCACCCCGGGACAGGGGAATGAAAAACTGTTTTTT. It yields the protein CASTPGQGNEKLFF.

Only one count was recorded for this clone. V gene TRBV28 combines with J gene TRBJ2-6, with 8 bases aligning to TRBD1. The CDR3 runs to 17 residues. The germline V gene has CDR1 MDHEN and CDR2 SYDVKM. Trimming cost V 5 bases and J 4 bases; bases outside gene matches: 10. CDR3: CASSNFQGARGANVLTF. DNA for the CDR3: TGTGCCAGCAGTAACTTTCAGGGGGCGCGGGGGGCCAACGTCCTGACTTTC.

The chain carries TRBV7-2 and TRBJ2-3; TRBD1 matches 9 bases. CDR1 and CDR2 (germline): SGHTA, FQGNSA. The CDR3 is 19 amino acids. J lost 2 bases, V lost 2 bases, and 14 bases had no gene match. CDR3 amino acids: CASSLNGGTGPLATDTQYF. The CDR3 DNA is TGTGCCAGCAGCTTAAACGGAGGGACAGGGCCATTAGCCACAGATACGCAGTATTTT.

The chain carries TRBV29-1 and TRBJ2-1; D perhaps matches TRBD1 (6 bases). V was trimmed by 7 bases and J by 0 bases, leaving 16 bases between them. The CDR3 extends over 15 amino acids. CDR1 SQVTM and CDR2 ANQGSEA come from the germline V gene. In DNA form, the CDR3 reads TGCAGCGGGGGCAAAGGGGGAAACTCCTACAATGAGCAGTTCTTC. Its protein product is CSGGKGGNSYNEQFF.

In this sample, this clone turned up once. V is TRBV30 and J is TRBJ1-1; D perhaps matches TRBD1 (6 bases). The germline V gene has CDR1 GTSNPN and CDR2 SVGIG (reference sequence). The CDR3 extends over 14 amino acids. Trimming removed 3 bases from V and 5 bases from J, with 16 bases in between. In DNA, the CDR3 is TGTGCCTGGAGCCAACAGACAGGTCGTACTGAAGCTTTCTTT. Its protein is CAWSQQTGRTEAFF.

This chain connects TRBV3-1 (or the pseudogene TRBV3-2) to TRBJ1-5, with D tentatively TRBD1 (6 bases). Germline CDR1 LGHDT, CDR2 YNNKEL (reference sequence). Trimming stripped 8 bases from V and 1 base from J, with 12 bases between. There are 14 residues in the CDR3. This chain's CDR3 is CASGGDRSNQPQHF. CDR3 coding DNA: TGTGCCAGCGGGGGCGATCGGAGCAATCAGCCCCAGCATTTT.

This clone was detected a few times. This chain joins TRBV30 and TRBJ1-2; 8 nucleotides match TRBD1. This CDR3 spans 14 amino acids. V was pared by 3 bases and J by 4 bases, with 7 bases of the junction left unmatched. CDR1 and CDR2 (germline): GTSNPN, SVGIG (reference sequence). CDR3 protein: CAWRMDRALYGYTF. Here the CDR3 DNA reads TGTGCCTGGAGGATGGACAGGGCCCTCTATGGCTACACCTTC.

The CDR3 is CASSLAGGTSGDSYEQYF. DNA of the CDR3: TGTGCCAGCAGCTTAGCGGGGGGGACTAGCGGAGATTCCTACGAGCAGTACTTC. This chain joins TRBV7-9 and TRBJ2-7; TRBD2 aligns across 11 bases. From germline, CDR1 is SEHNR and CDR2 FQNEAQ (reference sequence). The CDR3 contains 18 residues. Trimming removed 0 bases from V and 1 base from J; junction bases left unmatched: 8.

This sequence joins TRBV18 and TRBJ2-7; unclear D gene. CDR3 length: 12 residues. From germline, CDR1 is KGHSH and CDR2 LQKENI. The CDR3 loop is CASSPGVAELGV. CDR3 coding DNA: TGTGCCAGCTCACCAGGAGTTGCGGAGCTCGGCGTC.

The chain carries TRBV30 and TRBJ2-2; possibly TRBD1 for D (5 bases). The V gene's germline CDR1 is GTSNPN and CDR2 SVGIG (reference sequence). With 0 bases removed from V and 7 bases from J, the gap between germline ends came to 12 bases. This CDR3 comprises 14 residues. The CDR3 DNA reads as TGTGCCTGGAGTGTTGTAGGGGCTGGCGGGGAGCTGTTTTTT. Amino acid sequence: CAWSVVGAGGELFF.

The rearrangement joins TRBV19 to TRBJ1-5, with 7 bases fitting TRBD1. Germline values: CDR1 LNHDA, CDR2 SQIVND (reference sequence). Unmatched junction bases numbered 3, after V lost 0 bases and J lost 4 bases. The CDR3 has 15 residues. CDR3 loop: CASSIDRDRNQPQHF. CDR3 nucleotides: TGTGCCAGTAGTATAGACCGGGACAGAAATCAGCCCCAGCATTTT.

The chain recombines TRBV12-3 or TRBV12-4 with TRBJ1-2; no clear D gene. V was cut by 3 bases and J by 4 bases, with 9 bases left in between. The CDR3 sequence is 13 residues long. This chain's CDR3 is CASSLVATYGYTF. The CDR3 nucleotides are TGTGCCAGCAGTTTGGTAGCCACCTATGGCTACACCTTC.

The chain recombines TRBV6-6 with TRBJ2-2; the D is unclear. Looked up from germline, CDR1 is MNHNY and CDR2 is SVGAGI (reference sequence). The CDR3 totals 14 residues. The V end was cut by 2 bases, the J end by 4 bases, with 8 bases between. CDR3 sequence reads: CASSYPTPTGELFF. The DNA of the CDR3 is TGTGCCAGCAGTTACCCTACCCCCACCGGGGAGCTGTTTTTT.

The V and J genes are TRBV4-2 and TRBJ2-1; 7 bases line up with TRBD2. Looked up from germline, CDR1 is LGHNA and CDR2 is YNFKEQ. The CDR3 is 14 residues long. V lost 1 base to trimming and J lost 6 bases; unmatched junction nucleotides: 3. CDR3 DNA sequence: TGTGCCAGCAGCCAAGCGGGAGGAATCAATGAGCAGTTCTTC. Its protein product is CASSQAGGINEQFF.